The present T cell receptor (beta chain) was sequenced within a study of T cell repertoires in cytomegalovirus infection. Study-level background: CMV epitopes used comprised recently identified HLA-C-restricted ones and well-studied HLA-B-restricted ones. Evidence of both CMV infection and a matching HLA type came from public TCR beta signatures. Findings and limits, study-wide: HLA-C-restricted TCR beta clonotypes specific for CMV led the ex vivo response.

V was clipped by 2 bases and J by 3 bases, with 9 bases between them. CDR1 is SGHTA, CDR2 FQGNSA, per germline. The CDR3 totals 14 residues. TCRdb analysed the reads with MiXCR anew, one entry per CDR3 protein. The sample shows under 850,000 distinct CDR3 sequences, around 35% of them seen only once. This clonotype was detected a few times. Antigen unknown. This specimen consisted of cultured PBMCs, obtained from culture after CMV antigen stimulation. The chain combines TRBV7-2 with TRBJ2-3; D may be TRBD1 (6 bases). This receptor was identified in a human donor in good health (CMV status not recorded). Some clones in this sample may be carry-over from other donors' samples. DNA for the CDR3: TGTGCCAGCAGCTTAAACAGGGCGACAGATACGCAGTATTTT. It codes for CASSLNRATDTQYF.